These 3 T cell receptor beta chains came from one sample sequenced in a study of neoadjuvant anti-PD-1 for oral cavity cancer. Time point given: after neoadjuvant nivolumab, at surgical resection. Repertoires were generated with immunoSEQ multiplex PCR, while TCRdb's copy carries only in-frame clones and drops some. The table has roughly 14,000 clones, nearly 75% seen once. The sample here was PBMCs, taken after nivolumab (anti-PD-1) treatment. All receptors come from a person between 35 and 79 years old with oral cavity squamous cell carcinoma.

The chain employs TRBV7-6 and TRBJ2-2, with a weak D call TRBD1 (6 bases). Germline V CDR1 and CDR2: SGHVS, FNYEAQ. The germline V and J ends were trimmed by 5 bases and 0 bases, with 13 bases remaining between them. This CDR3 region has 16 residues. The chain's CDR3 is CASSATGTTNTGELFF. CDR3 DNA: TGTGCCAGCAGCGCTACAGGGACCACGAACACCGGGGAGCTGTTTTTT.

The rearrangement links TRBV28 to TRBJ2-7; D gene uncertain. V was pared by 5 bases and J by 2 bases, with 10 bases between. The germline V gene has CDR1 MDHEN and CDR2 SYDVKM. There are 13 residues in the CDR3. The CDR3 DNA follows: TGTGCCAGCAGTAGGCCCGAGCCCTACGAGCAGTACTTC. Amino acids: CASSRPEPYEQYF.

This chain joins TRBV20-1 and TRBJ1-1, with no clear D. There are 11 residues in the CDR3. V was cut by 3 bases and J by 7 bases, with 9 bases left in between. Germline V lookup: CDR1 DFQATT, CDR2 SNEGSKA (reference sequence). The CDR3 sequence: CSARGDLEAFF. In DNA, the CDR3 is TGCAGTGCTAGGGGTGACCTTGAAGCTTTCTTT.